This T cell receptor beta chain was observed in a study of shared clonotypes between healthy human individuals (dated by TCRdb to about 2020). In the study overall: Three men and a couple of women, aged 18 to 49 years, made up the cohort. For each donor, CD4 naive and CD4 memory were each run on three plates, CD8 naive on two plates, and CD8 memory on one plate. Leukapheresis yielded between about 0.9 and 10 billion PBMCs per donor. To increase sequencing depth and limit assay-specific biases, TCR repertoire library preparation and sequencing were carried out by different laboratories using diverse techniques. To estimate repertoire size and how much clonotypes are shared between individuals, the study performed deep sequencing of blood TCR repertoires from roughly five healthy adults.

Using the deep immunoSEQ assay, TCR CDR3 regions were amplified from genomic DNA by multiplex PCR. Extracted genomic DNA from each cell subset was distributed evenly across all wells of several immunoSEQ 96-well plates, and each plate was treated as a replicate. For sorted subsets, approximately 210 ng of genomic DNA, equivalent to some 30,000 T cell genomes, went into each replicate PCR. The purified libraries were quantified using a Qubit 3.0 fluorometer, sized with a Bioanalyzer 2100, and then quantified again using the KAPA Library Quantification kit. Each immunoSEQ 96-well plate was sequenced on its own single-read 150-cycle Illumina NextSeq 550 flow cell. Turning to the authors' computational methods: Because the immunoSEQ output held only junctional sequences and lacked quality scores, the filtering could not match the filtering applied to full-length reads. Sequences were annotated with PyIR, a Python wrapper for IgBLAST v1.9, using IMGT germline references to assign V/J genes and CDR3. Reads were filtered out if the reads had weak V/J assignments (E-value above 1e-6), no CDR3, stop codons, out-of-frame junctions, or ambiguous translated residues. V3J clonotypes were defined as sequences sharing an identical inferred V gene, J gene, and CDR3 amino acid sequence. Percentage overlap between repertoires was calculated by dividing the number of shared unique clonotypes by the size of the smaller repertoire. RTK rarefaction, the Chao1 estimator, and Recon v2.1 estimates of unobserved clonotypes were used to assess repertoire richness. For all TCRbeta clonotypes obtained by the gDNA method from a handful of donors, generation probabilities were computed with OLGA. TCRdb holds this immuneACCESS table with in-frame rearrangements only. Some clones are missing; in checked studies, unresolved V genes explain under half, and the rest has no known cause. V, J and clone size reflect that table, while D and trimming were determined from the DNA. The sample includes 2 million to 2.5 million clones, with 92% observed a single time. 0.37% of the sample belongs to the ten largest clones.

Comment on this clone: Its antigen is unknown. Nothing much larger sits one base from this clone, and base qualities are not available.

Paper-wide results and their limitations: Larger estimated clonotype richness was generally found for naive subsets than for memory subsets. Based on pairwise subsampling, the degree of clonotype sharing among donors was expected to be affected by sequencing depth. Because the study included a small number of donors, the genetic and exposure-history diversity represented was limited. Roughly 5.2% of naive CD4, roughly 3.6% of naive CD8, 2% to 2.5% of memory CD4, and less than 0.45% of memory CD8 clonotypes were shared across several donors. Sampling was restricted to blood, and TCR repertoires in tissues likely differ from the TCR repertoires found in blood. Even with the large sequencing depth, rarefaction of the sorted-subset datasets indicated that sequencing was incomplete. Compared with non-shared clonotypes, clonotypes shared by all four sorted-subset donors had higher generation probabilities.

Taken from the germline V gene, the CDR1 and CDR2 loops are SNHLY and FYNNEI. The CDR3 has 13 amino acids, counting the end cysteine and phenylalanine. The read is trimmed to its CDR3 DNA, 39 bases read in frame from base 1. V and J are truncated by 2 bases and 5 bases respectively, leaving an intervening sequence of 10 bases. The donors were healthy, HIV-negative adults with no recently reported acute infections or vaccinations. Every donor was a Caucasian adult living in Nashville, Tennessee, USA. Magnetic negative selection was used to enrich CD4+ T cells, after which naive cells were positively selected on CD45RA and the negative fraction became the memory subset. Blood was obtained by leukapheresis, after which PBMCs were separated by Ficoll-Histopaque density gradient centrifugation and cryopreserved in liquid nitrogen vapor phase. Purity and quantity of every magnetically sorted T cell population were checked by analytical flow cytometry. From each sorted fraction, genomic DNA was isolated and quantified by UV absorbance on a Nanodrop 2000c.

The receptor was isolated from a man between 18 and 29 years old in good health. Some clones in this sample may be carry-over from other donors' samples. The sample was naive CD4+ T cells from PBMCs. The sample's cell subset or site label, decoded: CD45RA+ positively selected. The sequence joins TRBV2 to TRBJ2-7; the D gene is perhaps TRBD1 or TRBD2, each of them matching over 5 bases. The base sequence is TGTGCCAGCAGTGAAATGGGGGTTAACGAGCAGTACTTC. This sequence encodes CASSEMGVNEQYF. Extended through the reference TRBV2 and TRBJ2-7 proteins, this CDR3 yields the full variable domain: EPEVTQTPSHQVTQMGQEVILRCVPISNHLYFYWYRQILGQKVEFLVSFYNNEISEKSEIFDDQFSVERPDGSNFTLKIRSTKLEDSAMYFCASSEMGVNEQYFGPGTRLTVT.